Listed here are 18 T cell receptor beta chains from one sample, sequenced in a study of patients and donors after allogeneic stem cell transplantation. TCRdb analysed the RT-PCR reads with MiXCR anew, one entry per CDR3 protein. Of about 150,000 distinct CDR3 sequences in the sample, approximately 22% are singletons; the top ten hold 26%. Material for sequencing was blood, either unsorted or a sorted T cell fraction (not recorded which). All receptors come from a human donor who was either an allogeneic HSCT recipient or a stem cell or donor lymphocyte infusion donor (not recorded which). It is not recorded whose cells these are; they may come from a transplant donor.

The V and J genes are TRBV24-1 and TRBJ2-2, with D maybe TRBD2 (6 bases). Germline values: CDR1 KGHDR, CDR2 SFDVKD. This CDR3 spans 17 amino acids. Deletions cut 1 base from V and 6 bases from J, with 17 bases between. CDR3 in DNA: TGTGCCACCAGTGATTTCGGGCGGGGTAAAATCTCCGGGGAGCTGTTTTTT. As protein: CATSDFGRGKISGELFF.

J is TRBJ2-7 and V is TRBV3-1, with a tentative D call TRBD2 (6 bases). The CDR3 covers 15 residues. The V end lost 0 bases, the J end lost 7 bases, and 16 bases lay between the germline ends. Germline assignment: CDR1 LGHDT and CDR2 YNNKEL (reference sequence). Written as DNA, the CDR3 is TGTGCCAGCAGCCAAGATCGTACGGGAGCTGGGGAGCAGTACTTC. This encodes CASSQDRTGAGEQYF.

The rearrangement joins TRBV3-1 to TRBJ2-7; 10 bases align to TRBD1. Germline V gives CDR1 LGHDT, CDR2 YNNKEL (reference sequence). This CDR3 region has 16 residues. V lost 4 bases, J lost 5 bases, and 11 bases stayed unmatched. DNA for the CDR3: TGTGCCAGCAGCCCTCTAGGGACAGGGGATCACCACGAGCAGTACTTC. Its protein is CASSPLGTGDHHEQYF.

This sequence joins TRBV20-1 and TRBJ1-2; D ambiguous. Trimming shortened V by 3 bases and J by 0 bases, and 8 bases separated the two germline ends. Germline V gene sequence: CDR1 DFQATT, CDR2 SNEGSKA (reference sequence). This CDR3 is 13 amino acids long. CDR3 DNA sequence: TGCAGTGCTAGCCCGGGGTCTAACTATGGCTACACCTTC. It yields the protein CSASPGSNYGYTF.

This clonotype turned up a few times. V usage is TRBV4-3 and J usage is TRBJ1-3, with unresolved D. V dropped 0 bases and J dropped 2 bases, with 17 bases sitting between them. Germline V gene lookup returns CDR1 LGHNA and CDR2 YSLEER. The CDR3 extends over 18 amino acids. Here the CDR3 DNA reads TGCGCCAGCAGCCAAGAAATCGCGGTATCGGGGACTGGAAACACCATATATTTT. Residues: CASSQEIAVSGTGNTIYF.

J is TRBJ2-3 and V is TRBV20-1; the match to TRBD2 covers 13 bases. This CDR3 region has 15 residues. With 5 bases clipped from V and 5 bases from J, the junction kept 7 bases outside the gene matches. Per germline, CDR1 DFQATT and CDR2 SNEGSKA (reference sequence). The CDR3 nucleotides read TGCAGTGCTGGAGGGACTAGCGGGACGGAAGATACGCAGTATTTT. Its translation is CSAGGTSGTEDTQYF.

This clonotype was observed a few times. CDR3 nucleotide sequence: TGTGCCAGCAGCGAGGGACAGGGCGGCTACGAGCAGTACTTC. Translated, it gives CASSEGQGGYEQYF. This chain joins TRBV13 and TRBJ2-7; 9 nucleotides line up with TRBD1. V shed 5 bases, J shed 3 bases, and the junction held 5 bases outside the gene matches. This CDR3 is built from 14 residues. From germline, CDR1 is PRHDT and CDR2 FYEKMQ (reference sequence).

In its sample, this clonotype was seen a few times. The chain carries TRBV29-1 and TRBJ2-3; the D is unclear. Per the germline V gene, CDR1 is SQVTM and CDR2 is ANQGSEA. The length of the CDR3 is 12 residues. Deletions cut 7 bases from V and 4 bases from J, with 12 bases between. CDR3 in amino acids: CSAGIMPDTQYF. Here the CDR3 DNA reads TGCAGCGCCGGAATCATGCCAGATACGCAGTATTTT.

This clonotype appeared a few times. The rearrangement uses TRBV29-1 and TRBJ1-2, with D uncertain. The ends were cut back, 3 bases at V and 3 bases at J, with 8 bases in the middle. Germline CDR1 and CDR2: SQVTM and ANQGSEA. The length of the CDR3 is 12 residues. CDR3 sequence: CSVEEVYYGYTF. The CDR3, as DNA: TGCAGCGTTGAGGAAGTCTACTATGGCTACACCTTC. The complete variable domain, with remaining parts taken from reference TRBV29-1 and TRBJ1-2, reads SAVISQKPSRDICQRGTSLTIQCQVDSQVTMMFWYRQQPGQSLTLIATANQGSEATYESGFVIDKFPISRPNLTFSTLTVSNMSPEDSSIYLCSVEEVYYGYTFGSGTRLTVV.

V and J are TRBV5-6 and TRBJ2-1; no definite D call. CDR1 is SGHDT and CDR2 is YYEEEE in the germline V gene. Trimming took 1 base from V and 0 from J, leaving 11 bases between them. This CDR3 contains 16 residues. The chain's CDR3 is CASSLYPFSSYNEQFF. CDR3 sequence (DNA): TGTGCCAGCAGCTTGTACCCCTTTAGCTCCTACAATGAGCAGTTCTTC.

The table lists this clonotype with a few counts. The chain links TRBV6-4 to TRBJ2-2, with D perhaps matching TRBD1 or TRBD2 (5 bases each). Germline CDR1 reads MRHNA; CDR2 reads SNTAGT. The CDR3 sequence is 15 residues long. V gave up 6 bases and J gave up 4 bases, with 15 bases separating them. In nucleotides, the CDR3 is TGTGCCAGCAGCGTGGGACCGTGGGGCACCGGGGAGCTGTTTTTT. Translating gives CASSVGPWGTGELFF.

The V call is TRBV5-1, the J call TRBJ2-1; 7 nucleotides align to TRBD2. Germline-derived CDR1 and CDR2 are SGHRS and YFSETQ. V was clipped by 0 bases and J by 3 bases; unmatched bases: 3. The CDR3 has 15 amino acids. Here the CDR3 DNA reads TGCGCCAGCAGCTTGGCTCTAGCGGTCTACAATGAGCAGTTCTTC. Amino acid sequence: CASSLALAVYNEQFF.

The J gene is TRBJ2-3, the V gene TRBV20-1, with D hard to call. The V gene lost 1 base and the J gene lost 6 bases, with 23 bases spanning the gap. This CDR3 is built from 17 residues. CDR1 and CDR2 from the germline V gene are DFQATT and SNEGSKA (reference sequence). The CDR3 DNA sequence: TGCAGTGCTAGAGGGGTTGTGTTGGCAGGTACATCCGATACGCAGTATTTT. This encodes CSARGVVLAGTSDTQYF.

This sequence joins TRBV29-1 and TRBJ2-2; D not certain. CDR1 SQVTM and CDR2 ANQGSEA come from the germline V gene. This CDR3 is 13 amino acids long. V was pared by 3 bases and J by 0 bases, with 5 bases between. The CDR3 nucleotides are TGCAGCGTTGAGGCCCCGAACACCGGGGAGCTGTTTTTT. Protein product: CSVEAPNTGELFF.

The chain has TRBV5-1 and TRBJ1-3; the D gene is possibly TRBD1 (5 bases). The germline CDR1 and CDR2 sequences are SGHRS and YFSETQ. Trimming took 4 bases from V and 0 from J, leaving 14 bases between them. This CDR3 has 16 amino acids. In DNA, the CDR3 is TGCGCCAGCAGCAGATGGGACGGAAGCTCTGGAAACACCATATATTTT. Translated, it gives CASSRWDGSSGNTIYF.

The rearrangement joins TRBV12-3 or TRBV12-4 to TRBJ2-7; 8 bases are a match to TRBD1. Unmatched junction bases numbered 3, after V lost 3 bases and J lost 5 bases. This CDR3 has 13 residues. In nucleotides, the CDR3 is TGTGCCAGCAGTTTTACAGGGGGGCACGAGCAGTACTTC. Residues: CASSFTGGHEQYF.

This clonotype was seen only a few times. At one end, the junction sequence differs from germline, possibly due to a read error. The chain carries TRBV20-1 and TRBJ2-7; 8 nucleotides line up with TRBD2. The CDR3 runs 13 residues. Germline V gene data show CDR1 as DFQATT and CDR2 as SNEGSKA (reference sequence). The CDR3 region has the DNA TGCAGTGCCAGAGAATCGGGAGGGGGAGAGCAGTACTTC. As protein: CSARESGGGEQYF.

A few counts support this clonotype. The DNA for the CDR3 is TGCAGTGCCTTGGGGGACAACCAGAACGAGCAGTACTTC. Protein: CSALGDNQNEQYF. The rearrangement joins TRBV20-1 to TRBJ2-7; TRBD1 might be the D (6 bases). The germline V gene has CDR1 DFQATT and CDR2 SNEGSKA (reference sequence). This CDR3 is built from 13 residues. V shed 6 bases and J shed 5 bases, with 17 bases lying between them.